Each of the 16 T cell receptor beta chains below was sequenced from the same sample in a study of beta chain features in type 1 diabetes. Expressed TCRB transcripts were sequenced because the entire RNA isolate underwent reverse transcription. The protocol was immunoSEQ multiplex PCR, while the TCRdb copy is restricted to in-frame clones and leaves out a portion. The table records some 180,000 clones, 13% of them present only once. Sequencing was carried out using central memory CD4+ T cells from blood. These TCRs come from a woman aged 18-35 years in good health.

This clone was detected a few times. The V and J genes are TRBV6-1 and TRBJ1-3; D is ambiguous. The germline CDR1 and CDR2 sequences are MNHNS and SASEGT. The ends were cut back, 1 base at V and 10 bases at J, with 23 bases in the middle. The length of the CDR3 is 17 residues. The CDR3 protein is CASSEDLRREMRATIYF. CDR3 sequence (DNA): TGTGCCAGCAGTGAAGACCTCCGGAGGGAGATGAGAGCGACCATATATTTT.

The V call is TRBV19, the J call TRBJ2-2, with 12 positions matching TRBD1. This CDR3 contains 16 residues. Germline V gene lookup returns CDR1 LNHDA and CDR2 SQIVND (reference sequence). The J segment lost 7 bases and the V segment lost 5 bases, leaving 8 bases of the junction unmatched. The CDR3 reads CASSPRDRGQGGELFF. The CDR3 DNA reads as TGTGCCAGTAGTCCCCGGGACAGGGGGCAAGGCGGGGAGCTGTTTTTT.

The V gene is TRBV5-1, the J gene TRBJ2-3; TRBD2 aligns across 13 bases. The germline V gene encodes CDR1 SGHRS and CDR2 YFSETQ. This CDR3 is 16 amino acids long. V lost 4 bases to trimming and J lost 9 bases; unmatched junction nucleotides: 11. The CDR3 protein is CASSMSFGTSGETQYF. For the CDR3, the DNA is TGCGCCAGCAGCATGAGCTTCGGGACTAGCGGGGAAACGCAGTATTTT.

This clone came up many times. CDR3 residues: CASSLEGSLNNEQFF. In DNA form, the CDR3 reads TGCGCCAGCAGCTTGGAAGGGAGCTTGAACAATGAGCAGTTCTTC. The chain carries TRBV5-1 and TRBJ2-1; TRBD2 might be the D (5 bases). CDR1 SGHRS and CDR2 YFSETQ come from the germline V gene. Between the trimmed V and J ends, which lost 0 bases and 5 bases, there was a span of 12 bases. This CDR3 is built from 15 residues.

The rearrangement uses TRBV29-1 and TRBJ2-7; perhaps TRBD2 as D (5 bases). The CDR3 totals 12 residues. CDR1 is SQVTM, CDR2 ANQGSEA, per germline. V was cut by 7 bases and J by 1 base, with 11 bases left in between. CDR3 in DNA: TGCAGCGGAGGACGGACTTCCTACGAGCAGTACTTC. Residues: CSGGRTSYEQYF.

The chain carries TRBV20-1 and TRBJ1-2; no clear D gene. This CDR3 comprises 10 residues. CDR1 is DFQATT, CDR2 SNEGSKA, per germline (reference sequence). Trimming removed 8 bases at V and 4 bases at J, with 8 bases between. The CDR3 sequence: CSTNGYGYTF. The CDR3 DNA is TGCAGTACTAACGGCTATGGCTACACCTTC.

This sequence joins TRBV7-3 and TRBJ2-2; 8 bases fit TRBD2. Trimming cost V 4 bases and J 4 bases; bases outside gene matches: 5. This CDR3 comprises 15 residues. Germline CDR1 reads SGHTA; CDR2 reads FQGTGA. CDR3 sequence: CASSSGGAGTGELFF. The DNA of the CDR3 is TGTGCCAGCAGCTCCGGGGGGGCCGGCACCGGGGAGCTGTTTTTT.

This clone was seen a handful of times. This sequence joins TRBV14 and TRBJ2-1; TRBD2 is a possible D gene (5 bases). V was clipped by 0 bases and J by 1 base, with 10 bases between them. CDR1 is SGHDN and CDR2 is FVKESK in the germline V gene. This CDR3 region has 16 residues. CDR3 bases: TGTGCCAGCAGCCAAGATCACGGGGTTTCCTACAATGAGCAGTTCTTC. Its protein is CASSQDHGVSYNEQFF. Using reference TRBV14 and TRBJ2-1 for the parts outside the CDR3, the full variable domain is EAGVTQFPSHSVIEKGQTVTLRCDPISGHDNLYWYRRVMGKEIKFLLHFVKESKQDESGMPNNRFLAERTGGTYSTLKVQPAELEDSGVYFCASSQDHGVSYNEQFFGPGTRLTVL.

This clone was counted between two and nine times. The chain recombines TRBV27 with TRBJ2-7; 14 nucleotides match TRBD2. CDR1 is MNHEY and CDR2 is SMNVEV in the germline V gene (reference sequence). This CDR3 has 16 amino acids. V gave up 5 bases and J gave up 5 bases; unmatched junction bases: 8. This CDR3 is CASSLTGTSGSNEQYF. CDR3 coding DNA: TGTGCCAGCAGTCTAACCGGGACTAGCGGGAGTAACGAGCAGTACTTC.

V usage is TRBV30 and J usage is TRBJ2-1; 9 nucleotides line up with TRBD1. The CDR3 extends over 15 amino acids. From germline, CDR1 is GTSNPN and CDR2 SVGIG (reference sequence). V shed 4 bases, J shed 5 bases, and the junction held 9 bases outside the gene matches. The CDR3 is CAWTKAGTGNNEQFF. Written as DNA, the CDR3 is TGTGCCTGGACTAAAGCCGGGACAGGGAACAATGAGCAGTTCTTC. The full variable domain, rest sourced from reference TRBV30 and TRBJ2-1, is SQTIHQWPATLVQPVGSPLSLECTVEGTSNPNLYWYRQAAGRGLQLLFYSVGIGQISSEVPQNLSASRPQDRQFILSSKKLLLSDSGFYLCAWTKAGTGNNEQFFGPGTRLTVL.

The V gene is TRBV11-2, the J gene TRBJ1-4, with 7 positions matching TRBD1. V lost 6 bases and J lost 4; bases outside the gene matches: 5. This CDR3 contains 14 residues. Germline CDR1 SGHAT, CDR2 FQNNGV. The CDR3 region has the DNA TGTGCCAGCAGTCCCGGGACAGATAATGAAAAACTGTTTTTT. Translation gives CASSPGTDNEKLFF.

The V call is TRBV18, the J call TRBJ2-3, with D tentatively TRBD2 (5 bases). Trimming cost V 3 bases and J 7 bases, with 11 bases left between them. The CDR3 runs to 13 residues. Germline CDR1 is KGHSH and CDR2 is LQKENI. This CDR3 reads CASSPGREHTQYF. CDR3 in DNA: TGTGCCAGCTCACCCGGAAGGGAGCATACGCAGTATTTT. Full variable domain (remainder filled in from reference TRBV18 and TRBJ2-3): NAGVMQNPRHLVRRRGQEARLRCSPMKGHSHVYWYRQLPEEGLKFMVYLQKENIIDESGMPKERFSAEFPKEGPSILRIQQVVRGDSAAYFCASSPGREHTQYFGPGTRLTVL.

The gene calls are TRBV5-6 and TRBJ2-7, with TRBD2 matching over 9 bases. Germline V gene lookup returns CDR1 SGHDT and CDR2 YYEEEE. Trimming removed 1 base from V and 3 bases from J; junction bases left unmatched: 8. This CDR3 region has 16 residues. CDR3 loop: CASSLPSTSGSYEQYF. The CDR3, as DNA: TGTGCCAGCAGCTTGCCGTCGACTAGCGGAAGCTACGAGCAGTACTTC.

This clone was observed a handful of times. The gene calls are TRBV29-1 and TRBJ1-1; 8 nucleotides agree with TRBD1. Germline loops: CDR1 SQVTM, CDR2 ANQGSEA. This CDR3 spans 15 amino acids. V shed 1 base, J shed 1 base, and the junction held 5 bases outside the gene matches. DNA for the CDR3: TGCAGCGTTGAAGGGGGACAGGTTAGGAACACTGAAGCTTTCTTT. Translation: CSVEGGQVRNTEAFF. The entire variable domain, with the rest obtained from reference TRBV29-1 and TRBJ1-1, is as follows: SAVISQKPSRDICQRGTSLTIQCQVDSQVTMMFWYRQQPGQSLTLIATANQGSEATYESGFVIDKFPISRPNLTFSTLTVSNMSPEDSSIYLCSVEGGQVRNTEAFFGQGTRLTVV.

The chain joins TRBV4-2 to TRBJ1-2; a possible D gene is TRBD1 (5 bases). Germline V gene data show CDR1 as LGHNA and CDR2 as YNFKEQ. Trimming left V 3 bases short and J 8 bases short, with 13 bases between. This CDR3 comprises 13 residues. In DNA form, the CDR3 reads TGTGCCAGCAGCCAGGTCGAAGGGGTAGGCTACACCTTC. Its translation is CASSQVEGVGYTF.

The chain is built from TRBV19 and TRBJ2-5; no clear D. V lost 5 bases, J lost 1 base, and 8 bases lay in between. The CDR3 length is 13 residues. From germline, CDR1 is LNHDA and CDR2 SQIVND (reference sequence). Here the CDR3 reads CASSLRIQETQYF. DNA of the CDR3: TGTGCCAGTAGTCTCAGGATCCAAGAGACCCAGTACTTC.